This T cell receptor (beta chain) was sequenced during a study of blood T cell repertoires in COVID-19. Looked up from germline, CDR1 is GTSNPN and CDR2 is SVGIG (reference sequence). V gave up 3 bases and J gave up 3 bases; unmatched junction bases: 2. This CDR3 comprises 13 residues. This table comes from immunoSEQ multiplex PCR, and its TCRdb copy is limited to in-frame clones, with some not included. The sample lists approximately 300,000 clones, around nine tenths occurring once. The TCR comes from a woman between 18 and 29 years old who had recovered from COVID-19. The chain is built from TRBV30 and TRBJ1-5, with 7 bases matching TRBD1. The sequencing input was PBMCs or T cells enriched from blood (not recorded which). The CDR3 DNA reads TGTGCCTGGAGGACAGGGTACAATCAGCCCCAGCATTTT. Its protein product is CAWRTGYNQPQHF.